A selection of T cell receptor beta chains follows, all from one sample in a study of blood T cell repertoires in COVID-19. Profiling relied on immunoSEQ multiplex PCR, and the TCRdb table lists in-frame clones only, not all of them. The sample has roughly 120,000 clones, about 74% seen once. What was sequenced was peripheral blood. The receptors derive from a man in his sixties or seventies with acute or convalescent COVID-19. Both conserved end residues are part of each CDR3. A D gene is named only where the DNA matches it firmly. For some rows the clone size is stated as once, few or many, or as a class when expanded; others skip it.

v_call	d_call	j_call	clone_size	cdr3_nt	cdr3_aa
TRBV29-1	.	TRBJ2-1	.	TGCAGCGGAAGGGCCAGGGGCCCCTACAATGAGCAGTTCTTC	CSGRARGPYNEQFF
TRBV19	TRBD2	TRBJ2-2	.	TGTGCCAGTAGTAGGCGGGGGGGGACCGGGGAGCTGTTTTTT	CASSRRGGTGELFF
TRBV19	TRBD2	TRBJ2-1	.	TGTGCCAGTAGCCCATGGGGAGGGGCGGGAGGGCCGTTTTACAATGAGCAGTTCTTC	CASSPWGGAGGPFYNEQFF
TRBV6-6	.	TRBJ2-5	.	TGTGCCAGCAGTTACTCGAGTGATTTGGAGACCCAGTACTTC	CASSYSSDLETQYF
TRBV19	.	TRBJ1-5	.	TGTGCCAGTAGTTTCGACAGTCAGCAGCCCCAGCATTTT	CASSFDSQQPQHF
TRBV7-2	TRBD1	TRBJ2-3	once	TGTGCCAGCAGCTCGGGACAGGGGAGCACAGATACGCAGTATTTT	CASSSGQGSTDTQYF
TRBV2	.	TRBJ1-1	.	TGTGCCAGCAATTGGGCCGGCAGGGACACTGAAGCTTTCTTT	CASNWAGRDTEAFF
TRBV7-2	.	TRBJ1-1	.	TGTGCCAGCAGCGTACAGATGAACACTGAAGCTTTCTTT	CASSVQMNTEAFF
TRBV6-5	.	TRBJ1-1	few	TGTGCCAGCAGCTCCCGAACCAGGGTTGATGAAGCTTTCTTT	CASSSRTRVDEAFF
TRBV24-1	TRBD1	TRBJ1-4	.	TGTGCCACCAGTGATCCAGGACAGGGCGATGAAAAACTGTTTTTT	CATSDPGQGDEKLFF
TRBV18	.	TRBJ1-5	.	TGTGCCAGCTCACGGGAGACAGGCACCCTTAATCAGCCCCAGCATTTT	CASSRETGTLNQPQHF
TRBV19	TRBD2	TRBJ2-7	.	TGTGCCAGTAGTATAACCGCGGGGGGCCTTACAAATTCCTACGAGCAGTACTTC	CASSITAGGLTNSYEQYF
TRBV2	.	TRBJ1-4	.	TGTGCCAGCAGGACGGGTCAGATAAATGAAAAACTGTTTTTT	CASRTGQINEKLFF
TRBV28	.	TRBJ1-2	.	TGTGCCAGCAGTTTAAGGACAGCGCTTAACTATGGCTACACCTTC	CASSLRTALNYGYTF
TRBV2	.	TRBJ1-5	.	TGTGCCAGCACCGCCTTACAAGGACACAGCAATCAGCCCCAGCATTTT	CASTALQGHSNQPQHF
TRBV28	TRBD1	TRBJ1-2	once	TGTGCCAGCAGTCCCCCCCGACAGGGACTTAACTATGGCTACACCTTC	CASSPPRQGLNYGYTF
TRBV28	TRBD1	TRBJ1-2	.	TGTGCCAGCAGCCATGGGGGGACAGGGAACTATGGCTACACCTTC	CASSHGGTGNYGYTF
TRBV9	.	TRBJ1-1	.	TGTGCCAGCAGCGCAAAAGGGGACACTGAAGCTTTCTTT	CASSAKGDTEAFF
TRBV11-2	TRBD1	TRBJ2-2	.	TGTGCCAGCAGCTTAGTGCAGGGGGCCCACGGGGAGCTGTTTTTT	CASSLVQGAHGELFF
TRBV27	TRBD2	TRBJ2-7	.	TGTGCCAGCAGTTTTGGGACTAGCGGGAGGACTTTCCGTTTGGAGCAGTACTTC	CASSFGTSGRTFRLEQYF
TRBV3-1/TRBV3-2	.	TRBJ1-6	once	TGTGCCAGCAGCCAAGACAGTAATTCACCCCTCCACTTT	CASSQDSNSPLHF
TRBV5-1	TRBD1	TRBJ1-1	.	TGCGCCAGCAGCGTGACAGGGTCTGAAGCTTTCTTT	CASSVTGSEAFF
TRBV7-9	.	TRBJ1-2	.	TGTGCCAGCAGCTTAGGGGGGCCGCCGGATTTCTATGGCTACACCTTC	CASSLGGPPDFYGYTF
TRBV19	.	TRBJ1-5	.	TGTGCCAGTAGTATATGGGGCGGCAATCAGCCCCAGCATTTT	CASSIWGGNQPQHF
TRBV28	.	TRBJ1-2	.	TGTGCCAGCAGTTTGGGCAGGGGTCGTGGCTACACCTTC	CASSLGRGRGYTF
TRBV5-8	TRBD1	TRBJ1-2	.	TGTGCCAGCAGCCGAGGACAGGCTTCATCAGCGTGGTACTATGGCTACACCTTC	CASSRGQASSAWYYGYTF
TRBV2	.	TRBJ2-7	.	TGTGCCAGCAGTGATTCAGTGGGGGGTTACTACGAGCAGTACTTC	CASSDSVGGYYEQYF
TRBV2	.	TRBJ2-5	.	TGTGCCAGCAGTGAACCCAGGCCCGACGTCCAAGAGACCCAGTACTTC	CASSEPRPDVQETQYF
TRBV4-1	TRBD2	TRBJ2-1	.	TGCGCCAGCAGCCAAGTATTTACTAGCGGGAGGGCCAGGGGAATCGGGCATGAGCAGTTCTTC	CASSQVFTSGRARGIGHEQFF
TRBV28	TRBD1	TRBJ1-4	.	TGTGCCAGCAGTCCGCCGGGACAGGGTGGGGAAAAACTGTTTTTT	CASSPPGQGGEKLFF
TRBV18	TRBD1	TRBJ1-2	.	TGTGCCAGCTCACCCCGGACAGGGGAGTATGGCTACACCTTC	CASSPRTGEYGYTF
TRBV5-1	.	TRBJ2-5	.	TGCGCCAGCAGCCTCTGGACAGCTCAAGAGACCCAGTACTTC	CASSLWTAQETQYF
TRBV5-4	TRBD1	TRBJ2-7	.	TGTGCCAGCAGCGTACGGGACAGATCCTACGAGCAGTACTTC	CASSVRDRSYEQYF
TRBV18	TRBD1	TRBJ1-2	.	TGTGCCAGCCCGGACCTTTTCGGGACAGGGCTCTATGGCTACACCTTC	CASPDLFGTGLYGYTF
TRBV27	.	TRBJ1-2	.	TGTGCCAGCAGTTTCAACGGGGAAAACTATGGCTACACCTTC	CASSFNGENYGYTF
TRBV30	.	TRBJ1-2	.	TGTGCCTGGAGTGTACTGTCGGACAGACGCTTATTC	CAWSVLSDRRLF
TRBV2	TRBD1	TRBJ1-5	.	TGTGCCAGCAGTCAGGGGGATCAGCCCCAGCATTTT	CASSQGDQPQHF
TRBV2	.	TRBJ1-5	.	TGTGCCAGCAGTGAACAGGGTGGGGATCAGCCCCAGCATTTT	CASSEQGGDQPQHF
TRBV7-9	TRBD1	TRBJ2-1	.	TGTGCCAGCAGCTTAGGGGTAGGGACAGGACTCAATGAGCAGTTCTTC	CASSLGVGTGLNEQFF
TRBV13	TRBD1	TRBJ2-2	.	TGTGCCAGCATTAGGACAGGCTACAACACCGGGGAGCTGTTTTTT	CASIRTGYNTGELFF
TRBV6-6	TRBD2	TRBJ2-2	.	TGTGCCAGCAGTTGGACTAGCGGGGGGGCTGTCGGAGAGCTGTTTTTT	CASSWTSGGAVGELFF
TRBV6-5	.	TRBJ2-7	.	TGTGCCAGCACCCAAAGTCTCGGTAACTACGAGCAGTACTTC	CASTQSLGNYEQYF
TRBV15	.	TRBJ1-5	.	TGTGCCACCAGCAGAGAAATTGCAGGGGCAGAGCCCCAGCATTTT	CATSREIAGAEPQHF
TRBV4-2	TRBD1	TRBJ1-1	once	TGTGCCAGCAGCCAACCAAAGGGACAGGGAGACACTGAAGCTTTCTTT	CASSQPKGQGDTEAFF
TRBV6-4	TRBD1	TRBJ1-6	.	TGTGCCAGCAGTAGACAGGGGGTGGATTCACCCCTCCACTTT	CASSRQGVDSPLHF
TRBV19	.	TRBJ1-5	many	TGTGCCAGTAGTGGGGCAGTTCTCAATCAGCCCCAGCATTTT	CASSGAVLNQPQHF
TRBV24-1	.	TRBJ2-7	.	TGTGCCACCAGTGATTTATTTCCGGGACACCAGTACGAGCAGTACTTC	CATSDLFPGHQYEQYF
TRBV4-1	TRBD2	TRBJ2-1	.	TGCGCCAGCAGCCACTCCGCCCGGACTAGTAAGTGGAATGAGCAGTTCTTC	CASSHSARTSKWNEQFF